A selection of T cell receptor beta chains follows, all from one sample in a study of blood T cell repertoires in COVID-19. The assay was immunoSEQ multiplex PCR, and TCRdb's table has in-frame clones only and misses some. The sample lists 72,000 or so clones, about 81% seen once, with 9.2% in the top ten. Sequenced input: peripheral blood. These receptors all stem from a human donor in a cohort sampled during active COVID-19. The CDR3 runs from the conserved cysteine through the conserved F or W. Each record gives: V gene, J gene, clone size, CDR3 protein. The size field is filled for only some rows; it gives once, few, many or a size class.

TRBV12-3/TRBV12-4,TRBJ1-1,NA,CASSRALNTEAFF
TRBV28,TRBJ2-3,NA,CASSSALWAYTDTQYF
TRBV2,TRBJ2-5,NA,CASRTGMPETQYF
TRBV7-6,TRBJ1-1,NA,CASSPVGEEMNTEAFF
TRBV7-8,TRBJ2-1,NA,CASSLGTSGSGWSNEQFF
TRBV2,TRBJ2-3,few,CASNGHADTQYF
TRBV19,TRBJ2-5,NA,CASSPREGEETQYF
TRBV27,TRBJ2-7,NA,CASSLTGGGYEQYF
TRBV20-1,TRBJ2-3,NA,CSADQVYTQYF
TRBV30,TRBJ1-1,NA,CAWIQRQLGEKAFF
TRBV28,TRBJ1-6,few,CASSPDRVGDSPLHF
TRBV19,TRBJ1-4,NA,CASSIWSAANEKLFF
TRBV28,TRBJ1-2,NA,CASRGDSFIYGYTF
TRBV5-6,TRBJ2-5,NA,CASSFGETQYF
TRBV18,TRBJ1-1,NA,CASSPGTGNMNTEAFF
TRBV7-2,TRBJ2-7,NA,CASSPGLAGHEQYF
TRBV11-2,TRBJ2-1,NA,CASSYLSGSGYNEQFF
TRBV6-6,TRBJ2-3,once,CASSPYVAAGGGDTQYF
TRBV5-1,TRBJ2-1,NA,CASSSLEREGSFF
TRBV6-6,TRBJ2-2,NA,CASSYSRTSPGELFF
TRBV28,TRBJ1-1,NA,CASSLGQGRAGTEAFF
TRBV6-1,TRBJ1-2,NA,CASSESAGAGYGYTF
TRBV5-8,TRBJ2-3,NA,CASSLWDRPSTDTQYF
TRBV7-6,TRBJ2-1,NA,CASSFYPAGGPGDEQFF
TRBV2,TRBJ2-1,few,CASSRTSGTHNEQFF
TRBV10-3,TRBJ2-1,NA,CAISAASGSYEQFF
TRBV28,TRBJ1-1,NA,CASSLFHEAFF
TRBV5-4,TRBJ2-7,few,CASSSTGFDEQYF
TRBV7-8,TRBJ2-3,NA,CASSLDSSGLSTDTQYF
TRBV7-8,TRBJ2-7,NA,CASTLGGISSVGDEQYF
TRBV5-4,TRBJ1-2,NA,CASSAGINYGYTF
TRBV11-2,TRBJ2-1,few,CASSRRGGGNNEQFF
TRBV7-9,TRBJ2-6,NA,CASSFDRAGANVLTF
TRBV6-5,TRBJ2-5,NA,CAVRDLEETQYF
TRBV27,TRBJ2-5,NA,CASALGRQGLETQYF
TRBV13,TRBJ2-5,NA,CASSSAHLTGQNQETQYF
TRBV27,TRBJ1-2,NA,CASSLSSGDFNYGYTF
TRBV18,TRBJ1-2,NA,CASSPRTGGLLNYGYTF
TRBV19,TRBJ1-2,NA,CASEDRGRYGYTF
TRBV27,TRBJ1-1,NA,CAVRLVAEAFF
TRBV5-4,TRBJ1-1,NA,CASTTSENTEAFF
TRBV5-1,TRBJ2-6,NA,CASSSGGAGANVLTF
TRBV4-2,TRBJ2-4,NA,CASSPTSGIQYF
TRBV19,TRBJ2-7,NA,CASSIKPDSAYEQYF